The T cell receptor (beta chain) described here comes from a study of T-cell memory formation after mild COVID-19. Findings and caveats of the study: A second wave expanding day 15 to 37 was CD4+-biased; contracting clones were balanced.

This clonotype appeared a few times. As yet, its antigen is unknown. Libraries for TCRalpha and TCRbeta carried sample barcodes and unique molecular identifiers via 5'RACE. Each CDR3 protein gets one entry after TCRdb re-called the 5' RACE reads with MiXCR. The sample holds some 260,000 distinct CDR3 sequences, about a sixth seen once. From germline, CDR1 is DFQATT and CDR2 SNEGSKA (reference sequence). After removal of 5 bases from V and 10 bases from J, the junction contained 6 bases not matched to a gene. The CDR3 contains 13 residues. The source of this sequence is a man younger than 35 who had mild COVID-19 (a few samples of this study predate the infection). Cell type and time point are not known. Specimen: PBMCs or a T cell subset sorted from them (not recorded which). J is TRBJ1-6 and V is TRBV20-1; TRBD1 agrees at 9 bases. CDR3 nucleotide sequence: TGCAGTGCTCGGACAGGGGCAGGATCACCCCTCCACTTT. This sequence encodes CSARTGAGSPLHF.